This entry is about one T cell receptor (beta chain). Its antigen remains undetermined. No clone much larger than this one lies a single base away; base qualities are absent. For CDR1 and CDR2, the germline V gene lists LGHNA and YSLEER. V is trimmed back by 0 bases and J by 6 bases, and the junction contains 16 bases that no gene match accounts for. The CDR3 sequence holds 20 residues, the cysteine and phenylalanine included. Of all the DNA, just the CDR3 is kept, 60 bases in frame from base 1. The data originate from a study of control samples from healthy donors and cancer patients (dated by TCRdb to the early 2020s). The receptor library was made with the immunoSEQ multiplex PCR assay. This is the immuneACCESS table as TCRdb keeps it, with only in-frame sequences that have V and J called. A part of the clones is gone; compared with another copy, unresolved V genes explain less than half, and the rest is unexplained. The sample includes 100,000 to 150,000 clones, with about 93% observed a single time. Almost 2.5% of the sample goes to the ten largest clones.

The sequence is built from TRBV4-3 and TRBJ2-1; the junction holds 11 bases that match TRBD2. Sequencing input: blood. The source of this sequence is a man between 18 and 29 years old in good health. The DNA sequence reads TGCGCCAGCAGCCAAGAGGGTACGGGACTAGCGGTAATCCCCCCCAATGAGCAGTTCTTC. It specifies CASSQEGTGLAVIPPNEQFF.